This is a list of T cell receptor beta chains from one sample in a study of blood T cell repertoires in COVID-19. The table came from immunoSEQ multiplex PCR; TCRdb's copy has only in-frame clones and leaves some out. The sample holds about 220,000 clones, around 80% seen once. Sequencing was performed on peripheral blood. These receptor sequences come from a man aged 45-60 years with active or convalescent COVID-19. Each CDR3 is given with its conserved first and last residue.

TRBV11-2 CASSSGTSASIDTQYF
TRBV11-2 CASSSYRGQNTEAFF
TRBV6-5 CASNWGGRDSPLHF
TRBV5-6 CASSWAGLYSTDTQYF
TRBV5-6 CASSWEDMDRDQTQYF
TRBV2 CASSRGGYSNQPQHF
TRBV7-2 CASSLQGSTEAFF
TRBV2 CATGRGEDTQYF
TRBV2 CASSGTAFYQPQHF
TRBV19 CASSIGGGGEQFF
TRBV19 CASSVRGVDSPLHF
TRBV4-2 CASSPWTSGGPTGELFF
TRBV5-6 CASSLDIVYEQYF
TRBV7-9 CASSLAWAHSGNTIYF
TRBV5-1 CASSPRTGRQETQYF
TRBV7-2 CASSLLGGPEQFF
TRBV7-2 CASSKDSPGFTEAFF
TRBV7-3 CASSLRRGMNTEAFF
TRBV5-1 CASSSGGTAYNSPLHF
TRBV28 CASSLGAQIVYGYTF
TRBV7-2 CASSLDRLTGNTIYF
TRBV7-9 CASSPGLAGGRGSYNEQFF
TRBV7-9 CASSFSSPGYTF
TRBV15 CATSRDRANEKLFF
TRBV3-1/TRBV3-2 CASSQLRSGLANEQYF
TRBV9 CASNEGGMNTEAFF
TRBV5-1 CASSRGHGVNYGYTF
TRBV18 CASSLGTVPIYGYTF
TRBV28 CASSLSGEAFF
TRBV7-6 CASSLALRTSGELRGETQYF
TRBV19 CASSIVGSSNQPQHF
TRBV5-6 CASSLGDYGYTF
TRBV11-2 CASSLPPTSGGTDTQYF
TRBV28 CASSSQGPRAKNIQYF
TRBV28 CASRSTGDGYTF
TRBV28 CASSLVASYEQYF
TRBV4-1 CASSHTLVRGRDEKLFF
TRBV25-1 CASTPLQGIGYTF
TRBV28 CASSAPGTGGSYTF
TRBV18 CASSPGQGRGGYTF
TRBV5-1 CASSLERGSTDTQYF
TRBV28 CASSLWRGGDTQYF
TRBV7-9 CASSLTQGVKNIQYF
TRBV7-2 CASSLLGLRSGNTIYF
TRBV5-4 CASSLDRGHYGYTF
TRBV7-3 CASSLGFGTGYTF
TRBV5-1 CASSPQGVSEAFF
TRBV5-1 CASSFTGGAAGNTIYF
TRBV11-2 CASSLGGGTYNEQFF
TRBV27 CASSSNGLAGGFTDTQYF
TRBV5-1 CASRTSGALTDTQYF
TRBV4-1 CASSLGQGYEQYF
TRBV5-5 CASSLSRGLLPSYNEQFF
TRBV5-1 CASSLLDRVGGYTF
TRBV4-1 CASSQMIAGGSNTGELFF